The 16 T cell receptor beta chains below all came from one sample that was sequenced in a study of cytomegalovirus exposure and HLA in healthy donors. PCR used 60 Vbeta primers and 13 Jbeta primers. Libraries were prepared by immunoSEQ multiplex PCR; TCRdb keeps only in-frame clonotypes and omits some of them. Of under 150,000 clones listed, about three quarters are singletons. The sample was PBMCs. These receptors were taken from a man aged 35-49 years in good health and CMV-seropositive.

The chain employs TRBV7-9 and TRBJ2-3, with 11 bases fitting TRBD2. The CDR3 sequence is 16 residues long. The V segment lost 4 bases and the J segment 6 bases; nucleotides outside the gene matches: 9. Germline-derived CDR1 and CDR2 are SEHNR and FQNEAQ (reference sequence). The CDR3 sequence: CASSSLAGARFDTQYF. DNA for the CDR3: TGTGCCAGCAGCTCACTAGCGGGGGCCAGGTTTGATACGCAGTATTTT. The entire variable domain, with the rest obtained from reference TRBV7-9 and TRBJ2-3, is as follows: DTGVSQNPRHKITKRGQNVTFRCDPISEHNRLYWYRQTLGQGPEFLTYFQNEAQLEKSRLLSDRFSAERPKGSFSTLEIQRTEQGDSAMYLCASSSLAGARFDTQYFGPGTRLTVL.

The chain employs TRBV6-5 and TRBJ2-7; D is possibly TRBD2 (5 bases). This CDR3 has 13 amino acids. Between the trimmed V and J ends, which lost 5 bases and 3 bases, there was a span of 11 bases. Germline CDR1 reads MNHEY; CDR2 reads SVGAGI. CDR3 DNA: TGTGCCAGCAGTCCGGGTGGAGGCTACGAGCAGTACTTC. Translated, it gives CASSPGGGYEQYF.

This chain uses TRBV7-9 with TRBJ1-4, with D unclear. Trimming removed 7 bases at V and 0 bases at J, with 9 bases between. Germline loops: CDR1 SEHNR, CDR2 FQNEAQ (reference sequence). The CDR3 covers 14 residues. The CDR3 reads CASNSGSTNEKLFF. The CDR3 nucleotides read TGTGCCAGCAATTCGGGTTCAACTAATGAAAAACTGTTTTTT.

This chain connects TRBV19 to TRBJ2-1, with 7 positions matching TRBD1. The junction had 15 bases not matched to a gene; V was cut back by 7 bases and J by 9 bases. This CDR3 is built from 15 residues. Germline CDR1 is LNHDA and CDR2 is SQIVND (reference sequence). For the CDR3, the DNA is TGTGCCAGTACCCGGCCCGGGACAGTCTTATCTGAGCAGTTCTTC. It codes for CASTRPGTVLSEQFF.

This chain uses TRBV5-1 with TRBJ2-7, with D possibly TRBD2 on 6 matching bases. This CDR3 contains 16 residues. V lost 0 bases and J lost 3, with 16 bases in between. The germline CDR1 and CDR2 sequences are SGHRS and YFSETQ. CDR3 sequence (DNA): TGCGCCAGCAGCTTGGCCACAACTAGCACCTTCTACGAGCAGTACTTC. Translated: CASSLATTSTFYEQYF.

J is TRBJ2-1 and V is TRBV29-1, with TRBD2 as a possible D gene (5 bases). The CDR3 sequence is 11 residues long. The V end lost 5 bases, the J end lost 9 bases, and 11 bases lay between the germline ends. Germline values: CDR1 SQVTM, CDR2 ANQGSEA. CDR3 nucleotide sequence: TGCAGCGTTAGCGGTACGGGTGAGCAGTTCTTC. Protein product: CSVSGTGEQFF.

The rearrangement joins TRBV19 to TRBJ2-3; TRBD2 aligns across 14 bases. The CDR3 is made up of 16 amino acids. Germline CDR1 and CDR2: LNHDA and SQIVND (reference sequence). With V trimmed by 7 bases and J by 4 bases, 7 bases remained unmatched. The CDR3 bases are TGTGCCAGTACCAAAGGACTAGCGGGGGGAGCAGATACGCAGTATTTT. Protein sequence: CASTKGLAGGADTQYF. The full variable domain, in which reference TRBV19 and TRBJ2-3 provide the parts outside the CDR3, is DGGITQSPKYLFRKEGQNVTLSCEQNLNHDAMYWYRQDPGQGLRLIYYSQIVNDFQKGDIAEGYSVSREKKESFPLTVTSAQKNPTAFYLCASTKGLAGGADTQYFGPGTRLTVL.

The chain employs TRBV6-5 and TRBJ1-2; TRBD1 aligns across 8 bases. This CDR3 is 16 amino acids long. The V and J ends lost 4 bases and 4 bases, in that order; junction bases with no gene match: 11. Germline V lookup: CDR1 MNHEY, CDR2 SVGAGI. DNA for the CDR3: TGTGCCAGCAGTTTAACCGGGACAGGAGGACCCTATGGCTACACCTTC. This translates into CASSLTGTGGPYGYTF.

The CDR3 reads CASSELGGNTEAFF. For the CDR3, the DNA is TGTGCCAGCAGTGAACTGGGAGGTAACACTGAAGCTTTCTTT. V and J are TRBV6-1 and TRBJ1-1, with D uncertain. Germline values: CDR1 MNHNS, CDR2 SASEGT. This CDR3 has 14 residues. With 2 bases removed from V and 2 bases from J, the gap between germline ends came to 9 bases.

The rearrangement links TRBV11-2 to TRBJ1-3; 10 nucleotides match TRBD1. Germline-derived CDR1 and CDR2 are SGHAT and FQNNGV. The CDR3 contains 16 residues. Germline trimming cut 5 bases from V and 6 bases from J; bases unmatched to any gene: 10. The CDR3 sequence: CASSSSPGQGQNTIYF. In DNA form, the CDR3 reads TGTGCCAGCAGCAGCAGTCCGGGACAGGGGCAAAACACCATATATTTT. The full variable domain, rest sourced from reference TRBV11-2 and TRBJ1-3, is EAGVAQSPRYKIIEKRQSVAFWCNPISGHATLYWYQQILGQGPKLLIQFQNNGVVDDSQLPKDRFSAERLKGVDSTLKIQPAKLEDSAVYLCASSSSPGQGQNTIYFGEGSWLTVV.

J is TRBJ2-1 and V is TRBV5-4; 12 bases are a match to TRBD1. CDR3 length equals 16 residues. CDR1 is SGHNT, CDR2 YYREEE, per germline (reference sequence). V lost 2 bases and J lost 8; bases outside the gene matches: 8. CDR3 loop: CASSLPGTGGIDEQFF. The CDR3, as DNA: TGTGCCAGCAGCTTACCCGGGACAGGGGGCATCGATGAGCAGTTCTTC.

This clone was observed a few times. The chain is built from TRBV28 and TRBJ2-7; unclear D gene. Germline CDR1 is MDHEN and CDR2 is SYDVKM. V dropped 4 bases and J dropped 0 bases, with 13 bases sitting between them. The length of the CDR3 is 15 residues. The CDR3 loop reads CASSSTPLSSYEQYF. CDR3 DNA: TGTGCCAGCAGTTCGACACCGCTTAGCTCCTACGAGCAGTACTTC.

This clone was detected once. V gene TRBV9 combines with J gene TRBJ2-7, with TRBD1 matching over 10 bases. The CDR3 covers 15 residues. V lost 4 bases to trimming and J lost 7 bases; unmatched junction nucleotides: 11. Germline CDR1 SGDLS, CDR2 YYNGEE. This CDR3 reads CASSPAGTGDEEQYF. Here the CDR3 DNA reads TGTGCCAGCAGCCCGGCGGGGACAGGGGACGAGGAGCAGTACTTC. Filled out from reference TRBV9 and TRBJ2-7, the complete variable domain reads DSGVTQTPKHLITATGQRVTLRCSPRSGDLSVYWYQQSLDQGLQFLIQYYNGEERAKGNILERFSAQQFPDLHSELNLSSLELGDSALYFCASSPAGTGDEEQYFGPGTRLTVT.

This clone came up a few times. The DNA for the CDR3 is TGCGCCAGCAGCCAAGTTGGGAGTTACAATGAGCAGTTCTTC. Translating it yields CASSQVGSYNEQFF. The chain couples TRBV4-3 to TRBJ2-1, with D possibly TRBD2 on 5 matching bases. V lost 1 base to trimming and J lost 4 bases, with 8 bases between them. CDR1 LGHNA and CDR2 YSLEER come from the germline V gene. CDR3 length: 14 amino acids.

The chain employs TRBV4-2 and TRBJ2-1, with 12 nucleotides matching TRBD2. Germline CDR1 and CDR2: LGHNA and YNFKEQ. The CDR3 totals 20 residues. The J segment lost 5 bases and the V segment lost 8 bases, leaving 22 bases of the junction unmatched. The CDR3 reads CASHRGFRLAGALTNNEQFF. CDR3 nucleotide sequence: TGTGCCAGCCACAGAGGGTTCAGACTAGCGGGAGCGCTAACCAACAATGAGCAGTTCTTC.

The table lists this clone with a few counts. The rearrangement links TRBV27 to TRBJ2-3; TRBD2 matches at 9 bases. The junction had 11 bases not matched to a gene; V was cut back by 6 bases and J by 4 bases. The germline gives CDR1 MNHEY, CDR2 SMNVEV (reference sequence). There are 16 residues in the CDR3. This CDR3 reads CASSPGWGLAADTQYF. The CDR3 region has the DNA TGTGCCAGCAGCCCTGGATGGGGACTAGCAGCAGATACGCAGTATTTT.